This T cell receptor (beta chain) derives from a study of beta chain features in type 1 diabetes listed by TCRdb under 2018. Describing the broader study: No differences in mean age, gender distribution, total cell number or subset yield were found between patients and healthy donors. Regulatory and stem cell-like memory subsets were isolated from only 8 patients and roughly 8 healthy donors, whereas naive and central memory subsets came from all 30 or so donors. In the study, recently diagnosed type 1 diabetes patients and matched healthy donors were compared on the TCRB repertoires of their sorted circulating CD4+ T cell subsets. Across all samples, fewer than 110,000,000 sorted cells were examined, and cell number per subset correlated strongly with RNA yield. Here is what the overall study found, with its caveats: Because cDNA was sequenced instead of genomic DNA, highly expressing activated cells could be over-represented, though the groups showed no difference in activation or CD3 levels. Shorter templates might be favored by PCR, yet because patient and control samples were amplified and corrected together, any such skew would affect both groups equally. Type 1 diabetes patients showed a moderate but significant shortening of TCRB CDR3 length in all four CD4+ subsets. Patients with type 1 diabetes made fewer insertions and deleted more nucleotides at VDJ recombination sites, implying thymic rearrangement abnormalities. HLA sub-analyses involved small numbers of individuals, so any influence of HLA type on TCRB rearrangement remained unresolved. Naive, central memory and regulatory TCRB repertoires appeared to be more similar among patients than among healthy donors.

Deletion took 8 bases off V and 11 bases off J, with a span of 16 bases between the germline ends. Via the germline V gene (reference sequence), CDR1 is MNHEY and CDR2 SMNVEV. Inclusive of the bounding cysteine and phenylalanine, the CDR3 is 12 residues long. Left in the record is the CDR3 DNA by itself, 36 bases read in frame from the first base. This clone turned up a few times. No antigen is known for it. No base qualities exist here, and no much larger clone lies one base off it. From each donor, a single peripheral blood sample of 90 to 150 mL on average was drawn into heparinised tubes. Using a panel that included CD45RO, CCR7, CD25, CD127, CD95 and CD27, naive, central memory, regulatory and stem cell-like memory CD4+ T cells were sorted on a BD FACSAria II. Purity was above 98% for every sorted population. PBMCs were isolated right away by Lymphoprep density gradient centrifugation and were stained directly, without culture. To minimize batch effects, samples were stained and sorted in pairs, one healthy donor with one patient per experiment.

All of the isolated RNA was reverse transcribed with the High Capacity cDNA Reverse Transcription Kit, so expressed TCRB transcripts were sequenced. Deep immunoSEQ sequencing was performed on naive, central memory and regulatory T cell samples, with an average of roughly 3.5 million total reads per sample. Sorted cells were lysed in RLT buffer, and RNA was extracted using DNase-treated RNeasy Micro or Mini kits according to cell number. To prevent cross-contamination, each cell subset was processed individually, whereas patient and healthy donor samples were processed jointly. The immunoSEQ multiplex PCR was used to amplify TCRB sequences from cDNA, yielding 87-bp fragments that span the CDR3 region. Sequencing of the amplicons was done on the Illumina HiSeq platform. The authors processed their data as follows. PCR bias was corrected computationally using synthetic template baselines, and reads within Hamming distance 2 were collapsed, with unmergeable singletons discarded. Reads were aligned against IMGT so that V, D and J genes, CDR3 length and insertions or deletions at six rearrangement sites could be assigned. Within each subset, clonotype counts were normalized to sorted cell number, and only after that were true diversity and Gini coefficients computed with the tcR R package. The overlap coefficient, calculated on TCRB nucleotide sequences, was used to quantify repertoire sharing. TCRdb limited this immuneACCESS table to in-frame rearrangements with V and J called. A share of clones is missing; checked studies link under half to unresolved V genes, and the rest is unexplained. The V and J calls and clone size are taken from that table; D and trimming were inferred from the DNA. This sample holds 250,000 to 300,000 clones; roughly 8% were observed only once. Approximately 0.99% of the sample is held by the ten biggest clonotypes.

The sample was central memory CD4+ T cells from blood. The chain is assembled from TRBV27 and TRBJ2-1; the D gene is unclear. The clonotype comes from a young woman in good health. CDR3 region: CASWSRVGQQFF. DNA sequence: TGTGCCAGCTGGTCCCGAGTTGGGCAGCAGTTCTTC.